These T cell receptor beta chains were read from a single sample in a study of cytomegalovirus exposure and HLA in healthy donors. Only in-frame clones appear in the TCRdb table, and some are missing; sequencing was by immunoSEQ multiplex PCR. This sample carries about 240,000 clones, around 85% of them seen once, and the ten largest clones take around 1.2%. The specimen sequenced was PBMCs. The receptors were sampled from a woman in her twenties or thirties in good health and CMV-seropositive. Both conserved end residues are part of each CDR3. A D gene is named only where the DNA matches it firmly. Not all rows give a size; the values are once, few, many and, for expanded clones, a class.

v_call	d_call	clone_size	j_call	cdr3_nt	cdr3_aa
TRBV4-2	.	.	TRBJ1-5	TGTGCCAGCAGCCCTTATACCTCCCCAGATCAGCCCCAGCATTTT	CASSPYTSPDQPQHF
TRBV6-7	TRBD2	.	TRBJ2-3	TGTGCCAGCAGTGAAGAGCGGGAGGGCAGCACAGATACGCAGTATTTT	CASSEEREGSTDTQYF
TRBV29-1	.	.	TRBJ1-2	TGCAGCGTCGTACAAGATTATGGCTACACCTTC	CSVVQDYGYTF
TRBV6-7	.	.	TRBJ1-1	TGTGCCAGCAGTTACCAAAGTTTCAACAGGACGGCTGAAGCTTTCTTT	CASSYQSFNRTAEAFF
TRBV27	.	.	TRBJ2-1	TGTGCCAGCGGTTCTTCTTATTGGCTACGGAGGGATGAGCAGTTCTTC	CASGSSYWLRRDEQFF
TRBV19	.	.	TRBJ1-2	TGTGCCAGTAGTATACAGTTTGGCTACACCTTC	CASSIQFGYTF
TRBV5-4	.	.	TRBJ2-1	TGTGCCAGCAGCTTGGTACTCGTCAGGGGCAATGAGCAGTTCTTC	CASSLVLVRGNEQFF
TRBV6-5	.	.	TRBJ2-1	TGTGCCAGCAGTATTAGCGGATACAATGAGCAGTTCTTC	CASSISGYNEQFF
TRBV29-1	.	.	TRBJ1-4	TGCAGCGCCGCGCGATCTGCAACTAATGAAAAACTGTTTTTT	CSAARSATNEKLFF
TRBV5-6	TRBD1	.	TRBJ1-2	TGTGCCAGCAGCTTGGACGACAGGGGCGGGGGCTACACCTTC	CASSLDDRGGGYTF
TRBV6-5	TRBD2	.	TRBJ2-7	TGTGCCAGCAGGAGACTAGCGGGGTCCTACGAGCAGTACTTC	CASRRLAGSYEQYF
TRBV27	TRBD1	.	TRBJ2-3	TGTGCCAGCAGTCTGGGACAGGCCGCAGATACGCAGTATTTT	CASSLGQAADTQYF
TRBV28	.	.	TRBJ2-7	TGTGCCAGCAGCTCTCGTATCCGGGACACACCCTACGAGCAGTACTTC	CASSSRIRDTPYEQYF
TRBV13	TRBD2	.	TRBJ2-1	TGTGCCAGCAGCTCCTACATAGATCCCGGGACTAGCGGGAGATGGGGTAAGGGGGAGCAGTTCTTC	CASSSYIDPGTSGRWGKGEQFF
TRBV6-6	TRBD2	.	TRBJ2-7	TGTGCCACCGCCCCTAGCGGGAGATTCTACGAGCAGTACTTC	CATAPSGRFYEQYF
TRBV7-8	TRBD1	.	TRBJ2-7	TGTGCCAGCAGCCCCCTCCGGGACAGGTCGTTCTACGAGCAGTACTTC	CASSPLRDRSFYEQYF
TRBV7-7	.	.	TRBJ2-5	TGTGCCAGCAGCCCCCGTTACGTATCCCCAAAGCGGAAAAAAGAGACCCAGTACTTC	CASSPRYVSPKRKKETQYF
TRBV2	.	.	TRBJ1-2	TGTGCCAGCAGGGCGAAACAGGGAAATGGCTACACCTTC	CASRAKQGNGYTF
TRBV5-4	TRBD2	.	TRBJ2-3	TGTGCCAGCAGCCAGGGACTAGCGGGCACAGATACGCAGTATTTT	CASSQGLAGTDTQYF
TRBV5-4	TRBD1	.	TRBJ2-5	TGTGCCAGCAGCTACCCAGGACAGGGTATTTTGACCCAGTACTTC	CASSYPGQGILTQYF
TRBV19	TRBD1	.	TRBJ1-2	TGTGCCAGTAGAGGGACAGCCCTTTACTATGGCTACACCTTC	CASRGTALYYGYTF
TRBV30	.	.	TRBJ2-2	TGTGCCTGGAGTGTCCGCCCTGATACCGGGTACACCGGGGAGCTGTTTTTT	CAWSVRPDTGYTGELFF
TRBV6-1	.	.	TRBJ2-7	TGTGCCAGCAGCACGGACACTCTCTCAAGGGCTTTC	CASSTDTLSRAF
TRBV21-1	.	.	TRBJ2-7	TGTGCCAGGAAAGCGGAATCGCCCTACGAGCAGTACTTC	CARKAESPYEQYF
TRBV7-9	TRBD1	.	TRBJ2-1	TGTGCCAGCAGCTCGACAGGGGCAGAGCAGTTCTTC	CASSSTGAEQFF
TRBV5-4	.	.	TRBJ1-1	TGTGCCACGTCTGGGGCCATGAACACTGAAGCTTTCTTT	CATSGAMNTEAFF
TRBV7-8	TRBD1	.	TRBJ2-1	TGTGCCAGCAGCTTTGGACAGGGTCGTGCTGGGGGATTCGATGAGCAGTTCTTC	CASSFGQGRAGGFDEQFF
TRBV5-1	TRBD1	once	TRBJ1-1	TGCGCCAGCAGCGCCGGGACAGGGGTAATTGAAGCTTTCTTT	CASSAGTGVIEAFF
TRBV27	.	once	TRBJ2-3	TGTGCCAGCAGTTATTTGTTAGCAGATACGCAGTATTTT	CASSYLLADTQYF
TRBV27	TRBD1	.	TRBJ1-2	TGTGCCAGCAGTTTATCGACCTCAGGGGGCTTAAACTATGGCTACACCTTC	CASSLSTSGGLNYGYTF
TRBV13	TRBD2	.	TRBJ2-1	TGTGCCAGCAGCTTAGGACTAGCGGGATATGAGCAGTTCTTC	CASSLGLAGYEQFF
TRBV7-9	.	.	TRBJ2-5	TGTGCCAGCAGCTTAGGGCAGGCGGGCGAGACCCAGTACTTC	CASSLGQAGETQYF